This T cell receptor (beta chain) is drawn from a study of T cell responses to AZD1222 COVID-19 vaccine. As for the study in general: The analysis combined second doses at about 4 or about 12 weeks.

Sequencing used immunoSEQ multiplex PCR; TCRdb keeps in-frame clones, though not all of them. The sample has roughly 160,000 clones, roughly 94% seen once; the top ten hold about 0.64%. This clone was seen a single time. What it binds is not known. The V gene's germline CDR1 is SGHNT and CDR2 YYREEE (reference sequence). The V gene end was trimmed by 1 base and the J gene end by 7 bases; junction bases not matched to a gene: 1. This CDR3 has 14 residues. Notes on the study in general: Two doses of AZD1222 preceded a rise in Spike-specific TCR breadth and depth. Donors skewed white British and female; clonal diversity was possibly underestimated. Close to half of all spike-specific TCRs reportedly target regions of the variants that are unmutated.

The receptor's source is an adult in good health. Here the sequenced sample was peripheral blood, taken on day 0 of AZD1222 vaccination. This rearrangement joins TRBV5-4 to TRBJ2-1, with 11 bases identical to TRBD2. The CDR3 region is CASSLWTSGNEQFF. The CDR3 coding sequence is TGTGCCAGCAGCTTGTGGACTAGCGGGAATGAGCAGTTCTTC.